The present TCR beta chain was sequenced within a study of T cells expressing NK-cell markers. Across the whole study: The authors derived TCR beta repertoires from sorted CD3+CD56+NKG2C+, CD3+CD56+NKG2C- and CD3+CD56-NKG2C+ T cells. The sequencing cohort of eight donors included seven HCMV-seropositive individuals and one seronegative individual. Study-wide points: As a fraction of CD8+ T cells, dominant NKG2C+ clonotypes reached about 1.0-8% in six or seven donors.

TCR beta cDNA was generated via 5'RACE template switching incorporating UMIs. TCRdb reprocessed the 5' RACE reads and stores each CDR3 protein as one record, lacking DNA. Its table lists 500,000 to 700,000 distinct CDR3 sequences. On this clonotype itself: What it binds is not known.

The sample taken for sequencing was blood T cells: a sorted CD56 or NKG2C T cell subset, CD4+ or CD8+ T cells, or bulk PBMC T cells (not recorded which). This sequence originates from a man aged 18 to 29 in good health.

The CDR3 is CSVEDYGRGGRTDTQYF. V and J are TRBV29-1 and TRBJ2-3; there is no DNA to check the TCRdb D call of TRBD1. This CDR3 spans 17 amino acids. Germline CDR1 reads SQVTM; CDR2 reads ANQGSEA.